This T cell receptor (beta chain) is from a study of blood T cells in healthy people across ages. PBMCs were isolated at a quantity of at least 6 million per sample. This CDR3 contains 13 residues. The V gene's germline CDR1 is MGHRA and CDR2 YSYEKL. V shed 1 base and J shed 6 bases, with 9 bases lying between them. Through a sample-barcoded 5' primer and a J-beta primer mix, a second PCR was run for roughly 6 to 11 cycles. Every single cDNA molecule received a tag from a template-switch adaptor with 12 random nucleotides. TCRdb re-analysed the 5' RACE reads in MiXCR, keeping a single row per CDR3 protein. The table has 1.5 million to 2 million distinct CDR3 sequences, about 31% seen once; the top ten hold 11%. Overall study findings and caveats: Strong correlation was found linking TCR beta diversity to naive T cell percentage. With donor CMV status unknown, expanded clonotype changes were possibly confounded.

Notes on this clonotype: Antigen: not known.

This clonotype originated in a woman in her 30s in good health. Sample: blood. This rearrangement joins TRBV4-1 to TRBJ1-2; no firm D call. The CDR3 reads CASSQVWAHGYTF. The DNA of the CDR3 is TGCGCCAGCAGCCAAGTCTGGGCCCATGGCTACACCTTC.